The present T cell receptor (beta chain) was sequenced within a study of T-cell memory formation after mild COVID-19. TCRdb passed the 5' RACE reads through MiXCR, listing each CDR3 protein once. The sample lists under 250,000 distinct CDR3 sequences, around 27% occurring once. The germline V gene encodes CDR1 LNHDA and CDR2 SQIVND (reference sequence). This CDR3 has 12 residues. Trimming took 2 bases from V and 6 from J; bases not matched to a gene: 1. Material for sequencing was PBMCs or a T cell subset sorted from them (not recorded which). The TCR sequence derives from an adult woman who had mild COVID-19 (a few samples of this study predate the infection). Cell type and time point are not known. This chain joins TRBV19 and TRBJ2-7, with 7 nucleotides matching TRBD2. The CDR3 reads CASSILAGEQYF. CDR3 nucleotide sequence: TGTGCCAGTAGTATATTAGCGGGCGAGCAGTACTTC.